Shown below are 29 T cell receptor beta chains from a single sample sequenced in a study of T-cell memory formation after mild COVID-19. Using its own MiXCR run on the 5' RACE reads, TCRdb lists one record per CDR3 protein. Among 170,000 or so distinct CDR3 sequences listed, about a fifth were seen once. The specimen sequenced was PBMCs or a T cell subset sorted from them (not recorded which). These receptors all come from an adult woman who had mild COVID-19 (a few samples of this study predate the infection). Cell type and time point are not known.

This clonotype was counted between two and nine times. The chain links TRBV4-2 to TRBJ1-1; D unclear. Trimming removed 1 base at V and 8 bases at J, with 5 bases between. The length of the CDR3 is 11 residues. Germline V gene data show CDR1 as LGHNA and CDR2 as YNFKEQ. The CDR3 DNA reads TGTGCCAGCAGCCAAGTAGAGGAAGCTTTCTTT. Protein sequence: CASSQVEEAFF.

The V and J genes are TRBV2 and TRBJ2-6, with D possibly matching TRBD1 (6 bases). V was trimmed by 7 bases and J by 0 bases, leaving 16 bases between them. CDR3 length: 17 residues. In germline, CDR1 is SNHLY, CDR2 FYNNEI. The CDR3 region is CASTEETGYSGANVLTF. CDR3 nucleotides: TGTGCCAGCACGGAGGAGACAGGATACTCTGGGGCCAACGTCCTGACTTTC.

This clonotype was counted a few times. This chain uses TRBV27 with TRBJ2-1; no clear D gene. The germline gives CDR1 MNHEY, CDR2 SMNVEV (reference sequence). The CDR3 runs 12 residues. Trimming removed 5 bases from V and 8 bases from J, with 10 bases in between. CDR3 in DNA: TGTGCCAGCAGTCCCCGTAATGATGAGCAGTTCTTC. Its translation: CASSPRNDEQFF.

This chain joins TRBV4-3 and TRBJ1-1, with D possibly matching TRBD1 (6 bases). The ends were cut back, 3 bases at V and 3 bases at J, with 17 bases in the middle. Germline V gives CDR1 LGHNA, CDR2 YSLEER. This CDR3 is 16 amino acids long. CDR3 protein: CASSQGLQGIDTEAFF. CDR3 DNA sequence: TGCGCCAGCAGCCAGGGCTTGCAGGGGATTGACACTGAAGCTTTCTTT.

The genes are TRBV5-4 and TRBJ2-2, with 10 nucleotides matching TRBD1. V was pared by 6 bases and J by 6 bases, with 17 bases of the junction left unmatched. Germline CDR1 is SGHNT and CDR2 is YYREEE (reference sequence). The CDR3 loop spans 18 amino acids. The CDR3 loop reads CASTLQPGQGILSGELFF. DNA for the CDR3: TGTGCCAGCACCCTACAGCCGGGACAGGGGATTTTGTCCGGGGAGCTGTTTTTT.

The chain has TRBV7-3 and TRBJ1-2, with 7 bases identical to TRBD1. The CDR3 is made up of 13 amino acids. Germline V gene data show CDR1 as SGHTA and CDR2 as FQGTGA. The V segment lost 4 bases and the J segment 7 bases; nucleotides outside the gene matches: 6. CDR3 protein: CASSSSQGVGYTF. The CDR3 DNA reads TGTGCCAGCAGCTCATCTCAGGGGGTTGGCTACACCTTC.

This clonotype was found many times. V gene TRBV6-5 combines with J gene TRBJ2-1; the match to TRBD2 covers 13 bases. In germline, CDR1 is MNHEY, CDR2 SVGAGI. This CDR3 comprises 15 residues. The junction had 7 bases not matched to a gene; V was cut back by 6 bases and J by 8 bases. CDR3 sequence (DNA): TGTGCCAGCAGCCCACTAGCGGGGGGGCGAGATGAGCAGTTCTTC. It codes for CASSPLAGGRDEQFF.

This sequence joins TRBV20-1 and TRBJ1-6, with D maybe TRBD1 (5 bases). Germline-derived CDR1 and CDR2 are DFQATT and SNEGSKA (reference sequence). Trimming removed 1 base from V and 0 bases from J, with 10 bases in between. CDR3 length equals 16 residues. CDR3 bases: TGCAGTGCTAGAGTGGGGCGGTACTCCTATAATTCACCCCTCCACTTT. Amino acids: CSARVGRYSYNSPLHF.

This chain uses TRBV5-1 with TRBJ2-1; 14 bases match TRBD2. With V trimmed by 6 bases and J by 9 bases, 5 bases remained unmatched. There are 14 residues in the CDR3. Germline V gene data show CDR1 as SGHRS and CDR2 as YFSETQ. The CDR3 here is CASTGLAGETEQFF. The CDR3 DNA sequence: TGCGCCAGCACGGGACTAGCGGGAGAGACTGAGCAGTTCTTC.

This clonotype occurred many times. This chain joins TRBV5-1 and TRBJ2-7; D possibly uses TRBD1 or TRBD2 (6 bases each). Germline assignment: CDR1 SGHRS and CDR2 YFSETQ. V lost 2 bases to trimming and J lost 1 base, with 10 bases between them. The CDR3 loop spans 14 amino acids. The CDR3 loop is CASSFGGGSYEQYF. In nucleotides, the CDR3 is TGCGCCAGCAGCTTCGGGGGCGGATCCTACGAGCAGTACTTC.

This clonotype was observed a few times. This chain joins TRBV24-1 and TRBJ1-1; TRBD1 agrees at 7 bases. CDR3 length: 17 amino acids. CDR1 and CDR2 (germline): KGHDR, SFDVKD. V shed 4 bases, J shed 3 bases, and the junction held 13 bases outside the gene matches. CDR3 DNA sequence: TGTGCCACCAGTGACAACCCCAAGGGGGCTCAGGACACTGAAGCTTTCTTT. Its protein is CATSDNPKGAQDTEAFF.

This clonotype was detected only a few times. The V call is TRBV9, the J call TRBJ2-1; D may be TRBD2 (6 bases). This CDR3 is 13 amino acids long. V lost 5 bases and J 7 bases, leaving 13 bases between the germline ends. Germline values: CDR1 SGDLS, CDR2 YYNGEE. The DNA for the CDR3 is TGTGCCAGCAGATCGGGGGAGTATAATGAGCAGTTCTTC. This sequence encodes CASRSGEYNEQFF.

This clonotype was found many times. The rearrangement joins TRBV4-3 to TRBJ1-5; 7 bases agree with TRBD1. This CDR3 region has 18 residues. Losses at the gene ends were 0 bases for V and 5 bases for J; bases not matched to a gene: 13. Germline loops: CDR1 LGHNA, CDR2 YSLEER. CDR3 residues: CASSQDIERTGDDQPQHF. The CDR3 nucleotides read TGCGCCAGCAGCCAAGATATTGAACGGACAGGCGATGATCAGCCCCAGCATTTT.

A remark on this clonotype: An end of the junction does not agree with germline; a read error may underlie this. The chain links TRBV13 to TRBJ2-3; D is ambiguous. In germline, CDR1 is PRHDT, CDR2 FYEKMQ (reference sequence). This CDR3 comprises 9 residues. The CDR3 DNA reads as TGTGCCAGCAAAGATACGCAGTATTTT. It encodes CASKDTQYF.

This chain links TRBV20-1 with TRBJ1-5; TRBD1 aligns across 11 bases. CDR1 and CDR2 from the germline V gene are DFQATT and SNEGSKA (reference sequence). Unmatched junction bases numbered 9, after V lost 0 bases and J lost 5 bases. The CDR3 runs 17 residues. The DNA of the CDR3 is TGCAGTGCTAGAGATCGGGTAGGACAGGGGGCGGATCAGCCCCAGCATTTT. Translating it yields CSARDRVGQGADQPQHF.

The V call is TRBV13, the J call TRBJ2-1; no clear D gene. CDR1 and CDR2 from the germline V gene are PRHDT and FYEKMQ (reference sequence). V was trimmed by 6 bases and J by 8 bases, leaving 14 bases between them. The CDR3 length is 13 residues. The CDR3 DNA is TGTGCCAGCAGGACGATGAAGTCTCATGAGCAGTTCTTC. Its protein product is CASRTMKSHEQFF.

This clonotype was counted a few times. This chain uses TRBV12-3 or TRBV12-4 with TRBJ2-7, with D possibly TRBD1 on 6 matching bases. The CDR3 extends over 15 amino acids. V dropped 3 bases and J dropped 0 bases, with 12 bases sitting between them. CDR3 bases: TGTGCCAGCAGTTTCCGGACGGACAGCTCCTACGAGCAGTACTTC. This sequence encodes CASSFRTDSSYEQYF.

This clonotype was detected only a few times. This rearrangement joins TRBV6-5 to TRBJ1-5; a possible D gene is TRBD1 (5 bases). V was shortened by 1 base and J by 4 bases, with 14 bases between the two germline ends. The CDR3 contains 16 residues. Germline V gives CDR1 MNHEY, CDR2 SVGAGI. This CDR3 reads CASSYWNPGRNQPQHF. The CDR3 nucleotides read TGTGCCAGCAGTTACTGGAATCCGGGACGGAATCAGCCCCAGCATTTT.

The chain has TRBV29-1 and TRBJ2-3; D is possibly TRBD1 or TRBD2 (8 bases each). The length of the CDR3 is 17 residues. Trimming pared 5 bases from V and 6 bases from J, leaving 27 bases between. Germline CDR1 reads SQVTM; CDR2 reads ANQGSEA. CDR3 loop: CSVRGGQGAYRTDTQYF. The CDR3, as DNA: TGCAGCGTTCGCGGGGGGCAGGGGGCATATAGAACGGATACGCAGTATTTT.

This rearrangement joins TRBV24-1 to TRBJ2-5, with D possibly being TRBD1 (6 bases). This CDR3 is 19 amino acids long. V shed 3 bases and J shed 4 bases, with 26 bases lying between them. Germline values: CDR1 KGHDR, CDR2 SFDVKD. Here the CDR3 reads CATSDNRLETGKRSETQYF. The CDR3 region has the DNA TGTGCCACCAGTGATAATAGGCTCGAGACAGGCAAGCGCTCAGAGACCCAGTACTTC.

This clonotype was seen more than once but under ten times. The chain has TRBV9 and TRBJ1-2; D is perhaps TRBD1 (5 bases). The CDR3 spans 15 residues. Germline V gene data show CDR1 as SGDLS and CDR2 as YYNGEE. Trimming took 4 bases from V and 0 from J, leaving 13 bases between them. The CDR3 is CASSPWDGANYGYTF. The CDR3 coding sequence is TGTGCCAGCAGCCCCTGGGACGGAGCTAACTATGGCTACACCTTC.

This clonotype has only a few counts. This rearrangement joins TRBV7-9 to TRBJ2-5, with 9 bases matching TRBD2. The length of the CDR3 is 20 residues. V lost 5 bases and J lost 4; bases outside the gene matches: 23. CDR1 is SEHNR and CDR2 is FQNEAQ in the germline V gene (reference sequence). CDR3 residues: CASSTGHLREGLEGTETQYF. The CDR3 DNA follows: TGTGCCAGCAGCACAGGACATCTGCGGGAGGGTCTCGAGGGCACAGAGACCCAGTACTTC.

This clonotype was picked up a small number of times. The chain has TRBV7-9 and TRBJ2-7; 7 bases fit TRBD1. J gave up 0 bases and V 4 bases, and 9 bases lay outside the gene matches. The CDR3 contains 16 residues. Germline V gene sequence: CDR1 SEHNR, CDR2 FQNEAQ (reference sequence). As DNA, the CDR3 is TGTGCCAGCAGCTCCCCCGGGACAGACGCCTCCTACGAGCAGTACTTC. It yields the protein CASSSPGTDASYEQYF.

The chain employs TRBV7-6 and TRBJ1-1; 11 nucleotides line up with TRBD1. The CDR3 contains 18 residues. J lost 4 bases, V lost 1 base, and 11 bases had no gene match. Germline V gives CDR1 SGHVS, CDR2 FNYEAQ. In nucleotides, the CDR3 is TGTGCCAGCAGCTTAGGGCATACCACCGGGACAGGGGGCACTGAAGCTTTCTTT. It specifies CASSLGHTTGTGGTEAFF. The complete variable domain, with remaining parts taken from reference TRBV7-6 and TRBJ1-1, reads GAGVSQSPRYKVTKRGQDVALRCDPISGHVSLYWYRQALGQGPEFLTYFNYEAQQDKSGLPNDRFSAERPEGSISTLTIQRTEQRDSAMYRCASSLGHTTGTGGTEAFFGQGTRLTVV.

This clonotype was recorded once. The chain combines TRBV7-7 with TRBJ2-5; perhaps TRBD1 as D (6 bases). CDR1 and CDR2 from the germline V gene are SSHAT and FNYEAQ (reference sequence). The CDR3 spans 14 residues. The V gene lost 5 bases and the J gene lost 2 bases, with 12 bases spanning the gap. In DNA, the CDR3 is TGTGCCAGCAGCCTCCAAGGACAGCAAGAGACCCAGTACTTC. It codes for CASSLQGQQETQYF.

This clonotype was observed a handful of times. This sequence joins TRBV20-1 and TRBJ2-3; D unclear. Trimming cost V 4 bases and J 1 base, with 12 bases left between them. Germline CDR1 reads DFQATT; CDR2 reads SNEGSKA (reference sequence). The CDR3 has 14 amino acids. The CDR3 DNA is TGCAGTGCTACGCGAATACTGGGCACAGATACGCAGTATTTT. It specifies CSATRILGTDTQYF.

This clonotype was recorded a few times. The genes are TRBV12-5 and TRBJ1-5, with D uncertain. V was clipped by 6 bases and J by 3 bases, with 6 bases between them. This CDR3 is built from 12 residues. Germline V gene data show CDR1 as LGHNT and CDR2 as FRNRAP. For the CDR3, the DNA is TGTGCTAGTGGAGAACTCAATCAGCCCCAGCATTTT. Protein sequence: CASGELNQPQHF. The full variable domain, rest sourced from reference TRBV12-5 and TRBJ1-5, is DARVTQTPRHKVTEMGQEVTMRCQPILGHNTVFWYRQTMMQGLELLAYFRNRAPLDDSGMPKDRFSAEMPDATLATLKIQPSEPRDSAVYFCASGELNQPQHFGDGTRLSIL.

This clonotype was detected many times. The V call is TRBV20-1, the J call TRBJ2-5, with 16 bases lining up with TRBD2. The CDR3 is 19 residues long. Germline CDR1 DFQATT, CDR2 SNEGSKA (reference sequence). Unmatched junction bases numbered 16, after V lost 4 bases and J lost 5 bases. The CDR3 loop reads CSAKIIPGLAGGTEETQYF. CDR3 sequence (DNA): TGCAGTGCTAAAATCATTCCGGGACTAGCGGGAGGGACTGAGGAGACCCAGTACTTC.

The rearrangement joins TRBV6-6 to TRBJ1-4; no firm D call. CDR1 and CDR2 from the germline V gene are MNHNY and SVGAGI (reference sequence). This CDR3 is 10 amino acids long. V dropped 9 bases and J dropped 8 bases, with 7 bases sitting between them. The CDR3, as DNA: TGTGCCAGTAGAGGGGAAAAACTGTTTTTT. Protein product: CASRGEKLFF.